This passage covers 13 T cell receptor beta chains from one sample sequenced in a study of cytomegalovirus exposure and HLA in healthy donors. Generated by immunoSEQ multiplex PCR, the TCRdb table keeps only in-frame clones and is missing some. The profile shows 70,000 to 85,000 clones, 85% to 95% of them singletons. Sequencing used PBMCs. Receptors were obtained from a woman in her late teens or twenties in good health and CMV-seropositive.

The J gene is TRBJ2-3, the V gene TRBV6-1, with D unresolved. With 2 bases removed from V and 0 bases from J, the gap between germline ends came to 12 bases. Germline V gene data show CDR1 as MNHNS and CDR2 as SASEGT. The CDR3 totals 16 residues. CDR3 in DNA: TGTGCCAGCAGTGAATCAAGACATACTAGCACAGATACGCAGTATTTT. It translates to CASSESRHTSTDTQYF.

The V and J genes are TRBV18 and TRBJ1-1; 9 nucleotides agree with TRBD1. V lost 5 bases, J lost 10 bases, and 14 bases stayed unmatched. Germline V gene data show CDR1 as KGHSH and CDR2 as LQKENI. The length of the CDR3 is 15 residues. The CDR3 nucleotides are TGTGCCAGCTCAGAACAGACAGGGGGATTACCTGGAGCTTTCTTT. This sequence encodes CASSEQTGGLPGAFF. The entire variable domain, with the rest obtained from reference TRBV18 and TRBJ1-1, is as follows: NAGVMQNPRHLVRRRGQEARLRCSPMKGHSHVYWYRQLPEEGLKFMVYLQKENIIDESGMPKERFSAEFPKEGPSILRIQQVVRGDSAAYFCASSEQTGGLPGAFFGQGTRLTVV.

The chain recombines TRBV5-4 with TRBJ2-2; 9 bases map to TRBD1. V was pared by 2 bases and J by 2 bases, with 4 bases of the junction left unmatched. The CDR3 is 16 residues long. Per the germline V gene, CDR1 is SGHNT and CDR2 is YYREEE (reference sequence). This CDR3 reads CASSFMGQGNTGELFF. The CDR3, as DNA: TGTGCCAGCAGCTTCATGGGACAGGGCAACACCGGGGAGCTGTTTTTT.

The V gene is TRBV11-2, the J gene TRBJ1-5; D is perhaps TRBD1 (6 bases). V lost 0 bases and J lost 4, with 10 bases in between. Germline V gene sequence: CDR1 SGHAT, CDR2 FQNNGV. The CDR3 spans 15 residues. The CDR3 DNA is TGTGCCAGCAGCTTAGAACAGGGTGGTAATCAGCCCCAGCATTTT. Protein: CASSLEQGGNQPQHF.

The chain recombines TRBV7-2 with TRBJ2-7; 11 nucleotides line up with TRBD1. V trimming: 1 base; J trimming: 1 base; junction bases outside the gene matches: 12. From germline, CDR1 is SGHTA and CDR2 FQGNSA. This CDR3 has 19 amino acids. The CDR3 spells CASSLEDRGLFGYSYEQYF. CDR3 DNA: TGTGCCAGCAGCTTAGAGGACAGGGGGCTTTTCGGATATTCCTACGAGCAGTACTTC.

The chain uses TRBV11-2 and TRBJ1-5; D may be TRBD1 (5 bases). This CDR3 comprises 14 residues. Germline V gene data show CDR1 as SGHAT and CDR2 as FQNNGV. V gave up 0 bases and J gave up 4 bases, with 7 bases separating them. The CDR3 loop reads CASSLDDSNQPQHF. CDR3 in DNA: TGTGCCAGCAGCTTAGACGACAGTAATCAGCCCCAGCATTTT.

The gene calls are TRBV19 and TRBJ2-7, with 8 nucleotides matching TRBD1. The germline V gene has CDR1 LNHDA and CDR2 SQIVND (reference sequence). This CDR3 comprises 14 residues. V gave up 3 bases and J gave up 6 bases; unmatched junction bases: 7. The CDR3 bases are TGTGCCAGTAGTATCGGGACAGGTTTGACCGAGCAGTACTTC. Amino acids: CASSIGTGLTEQYF.

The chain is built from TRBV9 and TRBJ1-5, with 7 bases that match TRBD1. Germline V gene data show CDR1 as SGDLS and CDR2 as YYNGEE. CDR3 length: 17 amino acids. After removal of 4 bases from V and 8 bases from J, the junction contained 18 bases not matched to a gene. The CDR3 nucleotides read TGTGCCAGCAGCTCACGGGCAAGGGGGCAGGGGATTAAGCCCCAGCATTTT. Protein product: CASSSRARGQGIKPQHF.

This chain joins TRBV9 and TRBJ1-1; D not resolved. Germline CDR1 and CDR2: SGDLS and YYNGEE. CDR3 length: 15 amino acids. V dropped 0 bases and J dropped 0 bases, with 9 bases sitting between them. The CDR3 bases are TGTGCCAGCAGCGTAGTTGAAAGCTTGAACACTGAAGCTTTCTTT. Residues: CASSVVESLNTEAFF.

CDR3 in amino acids: CAWGRLGNTEAFF. The CDR3 DNA is TGTGCCTGGGGCAGACTCGGGAACACTGAAGCTTTCTTT. The genes are TRBV30 and TRBJ1-1; D unresolved. The CDR3 is 13 residues long. From germline, CDR1 is GTSNPN and CDR2 SVGIG (reference sequence). Trimming cost V 5 bases and J 1 base, with 11 bases left between them. The full variable domain, its missing parts supplied by reference TRBV30 and TRBJ1-1, is SQTIHQWPATLVQPVGSPLSLECTVEGTSNPNLYWYRQAAGRGLQLLFYSVGIGQISSEVPQNLSASRPQDRQFILSSKKLLLSDSGFYLCAWGRLGNTEAFFGQGTRLTVV.

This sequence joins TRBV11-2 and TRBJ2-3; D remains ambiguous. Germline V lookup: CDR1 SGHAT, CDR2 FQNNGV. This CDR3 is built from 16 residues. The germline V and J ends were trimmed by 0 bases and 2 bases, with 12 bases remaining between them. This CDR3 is CASSLDLGADTDTQYF. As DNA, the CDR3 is TGTGCCAGCAGCTTAGATCTCGGAGCCGACACAGATACGCAGTATTTT.

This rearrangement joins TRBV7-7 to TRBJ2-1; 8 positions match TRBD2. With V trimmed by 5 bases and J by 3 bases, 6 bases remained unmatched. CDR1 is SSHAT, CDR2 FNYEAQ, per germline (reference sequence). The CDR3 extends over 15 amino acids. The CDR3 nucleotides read TGTGCCAGCAGCCGGGGGGGGGTCGGCTACAATGAGCAGTTCTTC. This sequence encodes CASSRGGVGYNEQFF.

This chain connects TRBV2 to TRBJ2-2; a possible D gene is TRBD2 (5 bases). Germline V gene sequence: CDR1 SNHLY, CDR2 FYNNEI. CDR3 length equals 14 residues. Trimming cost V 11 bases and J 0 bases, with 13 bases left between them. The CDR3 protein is CASKTRANTGELFF. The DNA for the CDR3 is TGTGCCTCAAAAACGAGGGCGAACACCGGGGAGCTGTTTTTT.